This TCR beta chain originates from a study of cytomegalovirus exposure and HLA in healthy donors (TCRdb year 2017). With regard to the full study: According to an earlier analysis of 587 of the donors, about 179 million T cells yielded roughly 110 million unique TCR beta sequences and 276 Gb of sequence data. To predict cytomegalovirus infection status, the study combined high-throughput TCR immunosequencing, statistical association of individual TCRs with disease status, and machine learning. Typing coverage varied by locus: about 629-630 donors for A, B, C, DRB1 and DQB1; 500 to 550 for DQA1; around 570 for DPA1; roughly 450 for DPB1. Every discovery cohort repertoire had been produced on one sequencing platform. Genome-wide SNP genotypes for about 55% of the 666 donors were used in a later genetic analysis, which treated that subset as a discovery cohort. Of the approximately 400 genotyped donors, 81% were placed in the genetic ancestry cluster associated with self-reported Caucasian donors. A later analysis re-examined previously published TCR beta repertoires from just over 650 donors and added high-resolution HLA genotyping to investigate patterns of TCR occurrence. About 300 gigabases of sequencing data and tens of millions of unique TCR sequences were included in an early release covering roughly 700 HLA-typed donors. Both class I and class II loci were covered by HLA typing, at four-digit resolution. The study aimed to test whether signatures of past pathogen exposure could be identified by cataloging public T cell receptors. Alongside the repertoire data, information on donor age, sex, ethnicity and CMV serostatus was compiled. Rather than using new phenotypic data, the later analysis identified candidate immune exposures from TCR beta sequences and from how often those sequences occurred across donors. An earlier analysis of roughly 580 of the donors used high-throughput TCR beta sequencing to judge whether each TCR beta V gene segment behaved as functional or pseudogenic. Four or five DR-DQ haplotypes were handled as single units for association and clustering because linkage in the cohort was strong. The study used immunosequencing to profile the T cell repertoires of approximately 640 subjects and linked those repertoires to cytomegalovirus serostatus. Among roughly 400 genotyped donors of the cohort, an average of around 250,000 unique TCR beta nucleotide sequences was sequenced per donor, of which 15% to 20% were non-productive. In addition to the first cohort of approximately 670 subjects, a separate validation cohort of 100 to 150 different subjects was used.

Of note for this clone: There is no known antigen for this receptor.

The cohort consisted of some 730 healthy bone marrow donors. All cohort members were sampled while nominally healthy, although unrecorded immune exposures were likely present. The donor was CMV seropositive and was included in the group of around 300 seropositive cohort members. A peripheral blood sample was collected from each donor, and TCR beta sequencing was performed on peripheral blood mononuclear cells. The Qiagen DNeasy Blood Extraction Kit was used to extract genomic DNA from the blood cell samples. CDR1 and CDR2 are read off the germline V gene as SGHVS and FNYEAQ. Measured from the cysteine to the phenylalanine, the CDR3 is 17 residues long. The sequence is cut down to CDR3 DNA, 51 bases in frame from base 1. Ends trimmed: V by 0 bases, J by 3 bases; bases unmatched to a gene: 9. Here is what the overall study found, with its caveats: The cohort was sequenced for TCR beta chains only, and without alpha or paired-chain data the features that could be detected were limited. HLA typing was unavailable for some donors at each locus, so association tests used only the typed subset. Several of the top co-occurrence clusters appeared to be linked to parvovirus B19, influenza, CMV and Epstein-Barr virus, according to a later analysis. A cluster of highly shared sequence variants was judged likely to represent a technical artifact of the sequencing pipeline. A later analysis found that most CMV-associated TCR beta chains appeared HLA-restricted, with HLA associations seemingly driven largely by CMV exposure. A later genetic analysis associated a missense DCLRE1C variant with V-gene and J-gene trimming of TCR beta chains, and an independent cohort replicated the association. A further reported finding was that TCR beta sequences accurately predicted the HLA-A and HLA-B alleles for most subjects in the first cohort. For the cohort, immune exposure information was limited to CMV serostatus. The study gave a list of about 170 TCR beta chains associated with cytomegalovirus. A few of the identified cytomegalovirus-associated TCR beta chains were confirmed in vitro to be specific for cytomegalovirus antigens. Correlated functional status among segregating V segments might reflect linkage disequilibrium, but an unknown experimental factor could not be ruled out. In a later analysis, 15,000 to 20,000 TCR beta sequences were associated with specific HLA alleles at a false discovery rate of 0.05. Broadly in line with IMGT annotations, most TCR beta V segments showed up in productive rearrangements about 87% or about 30% of the time in an earlier analysis of 450 to 600 of the donors. Assigning TCR associations to individual alleles was difficult when HLA alleles, especially DR and DQ, strongly co-occurred. It was suggested by the authors that the approach could potentially be generalized to other disease states and immunological phenotypes. A later genetic analysis reported fewer N-insertions in productive TCRs among donors in an Asian-associated ancestry cluster than the roughly 620-donor mean. In a later analysis, HLA-associated TCR beta chains showed more clonal expansion and lower generation probabilities than non-associated chains that were equally common. Over 15 rarely observed V segments, including chromosome 9 orphons, were excluded from the earlier analysis of just under 600 of the donors because counts were too low. The classifier was reported to diagnose cytomegalovirus status with high specificity and sensitivity in both the original and validation cohorts. Most TCR sequences were seen in very few donors, while some public TCRs were found in many individuals. Some IMGT-functional V segments, including TRBV6-2 and TRBV6-3, could not be distinguished by the 87-base-pair reads and were therefore excluded. In a later analysis, TCR association rates were found to vary across HLA loci, with the most associated TCRs seen for DRB1 alleles and the fewest for HLA-C alleles. Roughly uniform sequencing depth across donors was assumed in presence/absence analyses, although this assumption may not hold.

The library came from the immunoSEQ multiplex PCR assay. For the multiplex PCR, a mixture combining 60 forward primers for TCR Vbeta segments and 13 reverse primers for TCR Jbeta segments was used. A multiplex PCR assay on genomic DNA amplified the CDR3 region of rearranged TCR beta genes. Amplified TCR beta libraries were sequenced as 87-base-pair reads on the Illumina HiSeq System. On the authors' methods: In a later analysis, approximately 74 million unique TCR beta chains were counted across the 500 to 700 repertoires, and approximately 9.9 million of these chains were shared by at least two donors. To remove PCR and sequencing errors, raw reads were error-corrected and collapsed into unique sequences using a nearest-neighbor algorithm that merged closely related sequences. CDR3 sequences were aligned to IMGT reference sequences to assign V, D and J gene segments. For a sequence to be retained, a match of at least six nucleotides was required to both a V gene segment and a J gene segment. A rearrangement was called productive if the CDR3 had no stop codons and remained in frame with V and J, and every other rearrangement was called non-productive. CDR3 was defined by IMGT convention, running from the second conserved V-encoded cysteine to the conserved J-encoded phenylalanine. The earlier analysis of 587 of the donors excluded sequences that lacked an unambiguous match to a single V gene segment. An earlier analysis of around 600 of the donors classified V segments as functional when productive rearrangements were above 56.7% and as segregating when the standard deviation between donors was above 5%. A statistical classification framework was built to diagnose cytomegalovirus status from the catalog of TCR beta chain sequences. In a later analysis, TCR nucleotide sequences were compared against IMGT/GENE-DB human TR gene sequences so that V and J genes could be assigned. The TCRdist pipeline was used in a later analysis to assign CDR3 sequences and most-parsimonious VDJ recombination scenarios. In a later analysis, every TCR beta chain was defined by the combination of its CDR3 amino acid sequence and its V-gene family, and reads without a unique V-gene family were dropped. As a way to deal with suspected cross-contamination and a sequencing artifact, a later analysis dropped 450 to 600 nucleotide sequences that were highly shared and had low generation probability. For each public chain, a later analysis derived a clonal expansion index from normalized ranks of inferred template counts within each repertoire. In a later analysis, generation probabilities were computed with a VDJ recombination model fitted to out-of-frame rearrangements, and the resulting probabilities were checked against IGoR. In a later analysis, hypergeometric tests were used to score TCR-TCR, TCR-HLA and TCR-CMV co-occurrence, with a repertoire-size bias correction applied to TCR pairs. In a later analysis, false discovery rates were estimated by permuting HLA or CMV assignments 20 times. In a later analysis, co-occurring TCRs were grouped using DBSCAN, and TCRdist sequence similarity was added for clustering within HLA-allele-positive subsets. For co-occurrence clustering, repertoires with fewer than 30,000 or more than 120,000 public chains were excluded, along with 5 or 6 repertoires with anomalous nucleotide sharing. TCRdb provides this immuneACCESS table in a form limited to in-frame rearrangements. Some clones are lacking; in checked studies, under half of them reflect an unresolved V gene, and why the rest are absent is not known. V and J calls and clone size follow that table, whereas D and trimming were derived from the DNA. This sample's table carries fewer than 250,000 clones. The top ten clonotypes cover over 0.75% of the sample.

Input material: PBMCs. This TCR was sampled from a woman in her twenties or thirties in good health and CMV-seropositive. Here the chain combines TRBV7-6 and TRBJ2-5; TRBD2 fits 8 bases in the junction. The CDR3 reads CASSLAAQREIEETQYF. The nucleotide sequence reads TGTGCCAGCAGCTTAGCTGCCCAGCGGGAGATTGAAGAGACCCAGTACTTC.